The source of this TCR beta chain is a study of blood T cell repertoires in COVID-19. Study-level background: The United States, Italy and Spain supplied acute and convalescent COVID-19 samples. PBMCs, B-cell-depleted T cells, or T cells provided the cDNA or gDNA that made up the material.

Libraries were prepared by immunoSEQ multiplex PCR; TCRdb keeps only in-frame clonotypes and omits some of them. The sample contains 86,000 or so clones, 90% to 95% of which appear only once. Germline lookup yields CDR1 SGHTS and CDR2 YDEGEE. The J segment lost 4 bases and the V segment lost 1 base, leaving 9 bases of the junction unmatched. This CDR3 region has 17 residues. This receptor was identified in a human donor with active COVID-19. The donor label of this sample is uncertain. J is TRBJ2-5 and V is TRBV5-8; 11 positions agree with TRBD2. Sequencing was carried out using peripheral blood. This chain's CDR3 is CASSLTSGRVGGETQYF. The DNA of the CDR3 is TGTGCCAGCAGCTTGACTAGCGGGAGAGTGGGGGGAGAGACCCAGTACTTC.